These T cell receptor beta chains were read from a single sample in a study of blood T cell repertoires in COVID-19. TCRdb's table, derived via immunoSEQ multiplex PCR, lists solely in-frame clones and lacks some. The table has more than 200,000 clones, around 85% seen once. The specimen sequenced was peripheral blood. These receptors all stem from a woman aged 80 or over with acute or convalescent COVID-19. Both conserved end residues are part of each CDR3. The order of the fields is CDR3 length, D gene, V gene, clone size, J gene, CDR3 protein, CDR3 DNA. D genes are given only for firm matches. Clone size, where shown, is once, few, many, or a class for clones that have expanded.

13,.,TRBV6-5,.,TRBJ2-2,CASSYPPSGELFF,TGTGCCAGCAGTTACCCCCCCTCCGGGGAGCTGTTTTTT
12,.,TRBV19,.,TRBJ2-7,CASSIEVGEQYF,TGTGCCAGTAGTATCGAGGTGGGCGAGCAGTACTTC
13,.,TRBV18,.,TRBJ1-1,CASSPIGNTEAFF,TGTGCCAGCTCACCTATCGGGAACACTGAAGCTTTCTTT
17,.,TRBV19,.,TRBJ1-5,CASSIDRGARSNQPQHF,TGTGCCAGTAGTATAGATCGGGGGGCGCGAAGCAATCAGCCCCAGCATTTT
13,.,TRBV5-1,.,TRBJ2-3,CASSRDITDTQYF,TGCGCCAGCAGCCGAGATATCACAGATACGCAGTATTTT
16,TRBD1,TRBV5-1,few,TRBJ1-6,CASSSSSTGEDSPLHF,TGCGCCAGCAGCTCATCATCGACAGGGGAAGACTCACCCCTCCACTTT
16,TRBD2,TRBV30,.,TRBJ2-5,CAWSMLLAGGLETQYF,TGTGCCTGGAGTATGCTACTAGCGGGAGGGCTCGAGACCCAGTACTTC
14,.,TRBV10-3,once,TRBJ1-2,CAISGGQGRDGYTF,TGTGCCATCAGTGGGGGGCAGGGCCGGGATGGCTACACCTTC
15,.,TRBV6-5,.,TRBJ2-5,CASSYHQSGKETQYF,TGTGCCAGCAGTTACCACCAATCAGGGAAAGAGACCCAGTACTTC
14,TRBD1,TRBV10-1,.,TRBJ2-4,CASSEAGTANIQYF,TGCGCCAGCAGTGAGGCAGGGACAGCAAACATTCAGTACTTC
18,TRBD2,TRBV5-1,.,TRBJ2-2,CASSPGLAGAVGTGELFF,TGCGCCAGCAGCCCGGGACTAGCGGGAGCGGTTGGCACCGGGGAGCTGTTTTTT
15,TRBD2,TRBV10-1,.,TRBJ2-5,CASSPSGAAPETQYF,TGCGCCAGCAGTCCTAGCGGAGCGGCCCCAGAGACCCAGTACTTC
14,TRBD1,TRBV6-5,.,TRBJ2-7,CASSTGVWTYEQYF,TGTGCCAGCAGTACAGGGGTATGGACCTACGAGCAGTACTTC
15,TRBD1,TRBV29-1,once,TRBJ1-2,CSVLAGTGLTMAYTF,TGCAGCGTTCTCGCCGGGACAGGTCTAACTATGGCCTACACCTTC
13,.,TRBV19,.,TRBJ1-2,CASRRGGISGYTF,TGTGCCAGTAGAAGGGGGGGGATTTCTGGCTACACCTTC
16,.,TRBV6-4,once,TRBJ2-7,CASSDRLPGRNYEQYF,TGTGCCAGCAGTGACCGCCTTCCGGGGAGGAACTACGAGCAGTACTTC
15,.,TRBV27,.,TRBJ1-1,CASSSPPGHNTEAFF,TGTGCCAGCAGCTCGCCCCCTGGACATAACACTGAAGCTTTCTTT
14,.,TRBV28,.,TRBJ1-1,CASSRGGGNTEAFF,TGTGCCAGCAGTCGCGGGGGGGGGAACACTGAAGCTTTCTTT
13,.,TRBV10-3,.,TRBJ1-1,CAINGQRNTEAFF,TGTGCCATCAACGGACAGAGGAACACTGAAGCTTTCTTT
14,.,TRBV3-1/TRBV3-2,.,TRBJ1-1,CASSPLDRNTEAFF,TGTGCCAGCAGCCCCCTGGACAGGAACACTGAAGCTTTCTTT
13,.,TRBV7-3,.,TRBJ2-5,CASSSGNQETQYF,TGTGCCAGCAGCTCAGGGAACCAAGAGACCCAGTACTTC
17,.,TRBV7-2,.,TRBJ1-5,CASSSGRGTYSNQPQHF,TGTGCCAGCAGCTCTGGGAGGGGAACCTATAGCAATCAGCCCCAGCATTTT
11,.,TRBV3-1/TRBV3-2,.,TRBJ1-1,CASSQQGRAFF,TGTGCCAGCAGCCAACAGGGAAGAGCTTTCTTT
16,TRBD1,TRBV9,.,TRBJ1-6,CASSPPSGTANSPLHF,TGTGCCAGCAGCCCTCCCTCCGGGACAGCGAATTCACCCCTCCACTTT
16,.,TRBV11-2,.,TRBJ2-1,CASSLDFGRGGNEQFF,TGTGCCAGCAGCTTAGATTTTGGAAGGGGGGGGAATGAGCAGTTCTTC
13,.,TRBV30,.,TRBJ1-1,CAWSVAMVTEAFF,TGTGCCTGGAGTGTAGCGATGGTCACTGAAGCTTTCTTT
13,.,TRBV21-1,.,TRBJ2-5,CASSRCVAETQYF,TGTGCCAGCAGCAGGTGCGTAGCGGAGACCCAGTACTTC
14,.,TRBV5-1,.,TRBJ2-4,CASSTWGRENIQYF,TGCGCCAGCAGCACCTGGGGGCGCGAAAACATTCAGTACTTC
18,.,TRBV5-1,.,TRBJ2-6,CASSTGQLSPSGANVLTF,TGCGCCAGCAGCACCGGACAGCTTTCTCCCTCTGGGGCCAACGTCCTGACTTTC
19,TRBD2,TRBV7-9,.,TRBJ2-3,CASSLTGKLADLLTDTQYF,TGTGCCAGCAGCTTAACGGGAAAACTAGCGGACCTACTCACAGATACGCAGTATTTT
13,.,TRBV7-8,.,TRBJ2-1,CASSLARVGEQFF,TGTGCCAGCAGCTTAGCCAGGGTGGGTGAGCAGTTCTTC
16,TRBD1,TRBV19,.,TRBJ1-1,CASSAHRDRGLREAFF,TGTGCCAGTAGTGCCCACCGGGACAGGGGATTACGTGAAGCTTTCTTT
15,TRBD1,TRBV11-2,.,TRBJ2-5,CASSSGRGRLETQYF,TGTGCCAGCAGCTCCGGCAGGGGGCGTCTAGAGACCCAGTACTTC
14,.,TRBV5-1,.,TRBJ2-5,CASSLGGVGETQYF,TGCGCCAGCAGCTTGGGGGGGGTGGGAGAGACCCAGTACTTC
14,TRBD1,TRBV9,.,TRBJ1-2,CASSVTDRGYGYTF,TGTGCCAGCAGCGTAACGGACAGGGGTTATGGCTACACCTTC
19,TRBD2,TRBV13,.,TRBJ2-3,CASSHRTSGGSTSTDTQYF,TGTGCCAGCAGCCACCGGACTAGCGGGGGATCTACTAGCACAGATACGCAGTATTTT
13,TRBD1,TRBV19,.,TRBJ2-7,CASSTDRDYEQYF,TGTGCCAGTAGTACGGACAGGGACTACGAGCAGTACTTC
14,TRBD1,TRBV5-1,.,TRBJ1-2,CASSLEQGAEGYTF,TGCGCCAGCAGCTTGGAACAGGGGGCGGAAGGCTACACCTTC
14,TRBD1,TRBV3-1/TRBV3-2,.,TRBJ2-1,CASSPISGGVEQFF,TGTGCCAGCAGCCCCATATCAGGGGGCGTTGAGCAGTTCTTC
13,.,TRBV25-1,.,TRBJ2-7,CASRSGASYEQYF,TGTGCCAGCAGGTCAGGGGCCTCCTACGAGCAGTACTTC
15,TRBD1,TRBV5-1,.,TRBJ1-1,CASSVTGFSSTEAFF,TGCGCCAGCAGCGTGACAGGGTTCAGTTCCACTGAAGCTTTCTTT
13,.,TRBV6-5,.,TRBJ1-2,CASSLTPGGGYTF,TGTGCCAGCAGTCTCACTCCCGGAGGCGGCTACACCTTC
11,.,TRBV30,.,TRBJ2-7,CAWSVGGEQYF,TGTGCCTGGAGTGTGGGGGGAGAGCAGTACTTC
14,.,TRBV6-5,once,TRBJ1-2,CASRTATTNYGYTF,TGTGCCAGCAGAACGGCGACAACTAACTATGGCTACACCTTC
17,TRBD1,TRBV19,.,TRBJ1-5,CASSQTGTGGRNQPQHF,TGTGCCAGTAGTCAGACCGGGACAGGGGGCCGCAATCAGCCCCAGCATTTT
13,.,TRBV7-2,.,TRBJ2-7,CASSLEATYEQYF,TGTGCCAGCAGCTTAGAAGCAACCTACGAGCAGTACTTC
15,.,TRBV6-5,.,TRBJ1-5,CASSYSGVLNQPQHF,TGTGCCAGCAGTTACTCGGGAGTTTTGAATCAGCCCCAGCATTTT
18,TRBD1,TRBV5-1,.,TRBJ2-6,CASSYRDRVAGGANVLTF,TGCGCCAGCAGCTACCGGGACAGGGTTGCGGGTGGGGCCAACGTCCTGACTTTC
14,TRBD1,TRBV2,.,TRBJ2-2,CASRDRGNTGELFF,TGTGCCAGCAGGGACAGGGGAAACACCGGGGAGCTGTTTTTT
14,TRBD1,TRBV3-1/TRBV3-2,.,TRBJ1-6,CASSLGTVNSALHF,TGTGCCAGCAGCCTCGGGACAGTGAATTCGGCCCTCCACTTT
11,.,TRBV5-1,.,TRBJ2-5,CASRTEETQYF,TGCGCCAGCAGAACAGAAGAGACCCAGTACTTC
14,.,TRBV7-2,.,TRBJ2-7,CASSLDGGTYEQYF,TGTGCCAGCAGCTTAGATGGCGGTACCTACGAGCAGTACTTC
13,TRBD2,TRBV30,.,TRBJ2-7,CAWSPGEGGEQYF,TGTGCCTGGAGTCCCGGGGAGGGAGGGGAGCAGTACTTC
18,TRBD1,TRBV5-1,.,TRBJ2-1,CASSLGVVAGQGLSEQFF,TGCGCCAGCAGCTTAGGTGTGGTGGCGGGACAGGGTTTGTCGGAACAATTCTTC
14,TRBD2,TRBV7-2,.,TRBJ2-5,CASSLGRGGETQYF,TGTGCCAGCAGCTTAGGGCGGGGGGGGGAGACCCAGTACTTC
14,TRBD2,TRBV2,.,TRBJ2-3,CASSLGLAPDTQYF,TGTGCCAGCAGCTTGGGACTAGCGCCAGATACGCAGTATTTT
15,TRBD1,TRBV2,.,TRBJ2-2,CASSADRGATGELFF,TGTGCCAGCAGCGCCGACAGGGGGGCCACCGGGGAGCTGTTTTTT